A selection of T cell receptor beta chains follows, all from one sample in a study of cytomegalovirus exposure and HLA in healthy donors. Generated by immunoSEQ multiplex PCR, the TCRdb table keeps only in-frame clones and is missing some. The sample records 200,000 to 250,000 clones, approximately 84% being singletons. The specimen sequenced was PBMCs. The source of these receptors is a middle-aged woman in good health and CMV-seronegative. Each CDR3 is given with its conserved first and last residue. D genes are given only for firm matches. Clone size is shown for a subset of rows, as once, few, many or a class of expanded clone.

j_call,v_call,clone_size,d_call,cdr3_aa,cdr3_nt
TRBJ1-4,TRBV19,few,TRBD1,CASSKPRDSGNEKLFF,TGTGCCAGTAGTAAGCCGCGGGACAGCGGAAATGAAAAACTGTTTTTT
TRBJ1-2,TRBV30,-,TRBD1,CALDRVGYTF,TGTGCCCTGGACAGGGTTGGCTACACCTTC
TRBJ1-1,TRBV29-1,few,-,CSVRQVGAFF,TGCAGCGTGCGACAGGTCGGGGCTTTCTTT
TRBJ1-4,TRBV19,-,-,CASSPTLRWNEKLFF,TGTGCCAGTAGTCCCACCCTCAGGTGGAATGAAAAACTGTTTTTT
TRBJ2-7,TRBV7-8,-,TRBD2,CASSPRGVDEQYF,TGTGCCAGCAGCCCTCGGGGGGTCGACGAGCAGTACTTC
TRBJ1-2,TRBV4-3,-,-,CASSQAFLGANYGYTF,TGCGCCAGCAGCCAAGCCTTCCTGGGCGCTAACTATGGCTACACCTTC
TRBJ2-2,TRBV4-3,-,TRBD1,CAGRGDRGNTGELFF,TGCGCCGGCAGAGGGGACAGGGGGAACACCGGGGAGCTGTTTTTT
TRBJ2-7,TRBV7-9,once,TRBD1,CASSLQDRVEQYF,TGTGCCAGCAGCTTACAGGACAGGGTCGAGCAGTACTTC
TRBJ1-1,TRBV18,-,TRBD1,CASSLSGTASNTEAFF,TGTGCCAGCTCACTATCCGGGACAGCAAGTAACACTGAAGCTTTCTTT
TRBJ2-5,TRBV6-5,-,-,CASSYSTRVERAQYF,TGTGCCAGCAGTTACTCAACTAGAGTGGAGCGGGCCCAGTACTTC
TRBJ2-2,TRBV7-7,-,TRBD2,CASQSGANTGELFF,TGTGCTAGCCAAAGCGGGGCGAACACCGGGGAGCTGTTTTTT
TRBJ2-1,TRBV11-2,-,TRBD2,CASSLPPGGGATYNEQFF,TGTGCCAGCAGCTTACCACCGGGCGGGGGGGCAACCTACAATGAGCAGTTCTTC
TRBJ1-4,TRBV18,once,-,CASSPFDSPSEKLFF,TGTGCCAGCTCACCTTTCGACAGTCCCAGTGAAAAACTGTTTTTT
TRBJ1-2,TRBV5-6,-,-,CASSSFPGGTNYGYTF,TGTGCCAGCAGCTCCTTTCCGGGAGGCACTAACTATGGCTACACCTTC
TRBJ2-7,TRBV5-1,-,-,CASSLNRYEQYF,TGCGCCAGCAGCCTAAACCGGTACGAGCAGTACTTC
TRBJ2-1,TRBV5-4,-,TRBD2,CASSLSTSGGFSDEQFF,TGTGCCAGCAGCTTGTCAACTAGCGGGGGGTTCAGCGATGAGCAGTTCTTC
TRBJ2-1,TRBV19,-,TRBD1,CASSPPPRGRVDNEQFF,TGTGCCAGTAGTCCTCCCCCCAGGGGGCGCGTAGACAATGAGCAGTTCTTC
TRBJ2-1,TRBV4-3,-,-,CASSQVGHEQFF,TGCGCCAGCAGCCAAGTGGGGCATGAGCAGTTCTTC
TRBJ1-1,TRBV27,few,TRBD1,CASSLWSGQGNEAFF,TGTGCCAGCAGTTTATGGTCGGGACAGGGTAATGAAGCTTTCTTT
TRBJ1-1,TRBV6-5,-,-,CASSYSRQRNTEAFF,TGTGCCAGCAGTTACTCAAGACAGAGGAACACTGAAGCTTTCTTT
TRBJ2-2,TRBV7-3,once,-,CASSPIGGAGELFF,TGTGCCAGCAGCCCCATAGGGGGGGCCGGGGAGCTGTTTTTT
TRBJ2-7,TRBV5-5,few,-,CASSLSGYEQYF,TGTGCCAGCAGCTTGTCAGGGTACGAGCAGTACTTC
TRBJ2-5,TRBV9,few,-,CASSHFGADQETQYF,TGTGCCAGCAGCCATTTTGGGGCAGATCAAGAGACCCAGTACTTC
TRBJ2-3,TRBV7-7,-,-,CASSLQGLPTDTQYF,TGTGCTAGCAGCTTACAGGGACTACCCACAGATACGCAGTATTTT
TRBJ1-1,TRBV4-3,-,-,CASSLWRGTEAFF,TGCGCCAGCAGCCTATGGCGAGGCACTGAAGCTTTCTTT
TRBJ1-6,TRBV7-2,-,-,CASSPGGTVGSPLHF,TGTGCCAGCAGCCCCGGGGGGACCGTCGGTTCACCCCTCCACTTT
TRBJ2-7,TRBV11-3,-,TRBD1,CASSTGAHEQYF,TGTGCCAGCAGTACAGGGGCTCACGAGCAGTACTTC
TRBJ2-1,TRBV4-1,-,-,CASSPYAGTLDEQFF,TGCGCCAGCAGCCCCTACGCCGGGACACTGGATGAGCAGTTCTTC
TRBJ1-2,TRBV15,-,-,CATSRDRRRSGYTF,TGTGCCACCAGCAGAGACAGAAGGAGATCAGGCTACACCTTC
TRBJ1-6,TRBV7-9,-,-,CASSSWGGASYNSPLHF,TGTGCCAGCAGCTCGTGGGGGGGGGCCTCCTATAATTCACCCCTCCACTTT
TRBJ1-5,TRBV19,-,-,CASSMDTDQPQHF,TGTGCCAGTAGTATGGACACTGATCAGCCCCAGCATTTT
TRBJ1-5,TRBV29-1,-,TRBD1,CSAARGRDQPQHF,TGCAGCGCTGCCAGGGGGCGCGATCAGCCCCAGCATTTT
TRBJ1-5,TRBV7-9,few,-,CASSLGGESQHF,TGTGCCAGCAGCTTAGGGGGGGAGTCCCAGCATTTT
TRBJ2-1,TRBV7-2,-,-,CASSQGGSVIEQFF,TGTGCCAGCAGCCAGGGAGGAAGCGTCATTGAGCAGTTCTTC
TRBJ1-1,TRBV6-5,-,-,CASSNFPPEAFF,TGTGCCAGCAGCAACTTTCCCCCTGAAGCTTTCTTT
TRBJ1-1,TRBV11-2,-,-,CASSLMPTGTEAFF,TGTGCCAGCAGCCTTATGCCAACGGGGACTGAAGCTTTCTTT
TRBJ2-5,TRBV9,-,-,CASSPRTGRVETQYF,TGTGCCAGCAGCCCCCGGACAGGGAGGGTGGAGACCCAGTACTTC
TRBJ2-5,TRBV9,-,TRBD2,CASSEDGGKETQYF,TGTGCCAGCAGCGAAGACGGGGGGAAAGAGACCCAGTACTTC
TRBJ2-3,TRBV2,few,-,CASSTGHYTDTQYF,TGTGCCAGCAGTACGGGACACTACACAGATACGCAGTATTTT
TRBJ1-6,TRBV11-2,-,-,CASSLDPGVYSPLHF,TGTGCCAGCAGCTTAGATCCGGGGGTTTATTCACCCCTCCACTTT
TRBJ1-5,TRBV4-3,-,-,CASSQSRSNQPQHF,TGCGCCAGCAGCCAATCTCGGAGCAATCAGCCCCAGCATTTT
TRBJ1-2,TRBV23-1,-,TRBD1,CASSQPRAGTGDNYGYTF,TGCGCCAGCAGTCAACCTAGGGCCGGGACAGGGGATAACTATGGCTACACCTTC